These T cell receptor beta chains were read from a single sample in a study of T cells after yellow fever vaccination. TCRdb recomputed calls from the 5' RACE reads with MiXCR, one row per CDR3 protein. The sample lists about 260,000 distinct CDR3 sequences; around 5.2% were seen once. This specimen was CD4+ T cells sorted from PBMCs, taken on the day of the yellow fever booster vaccination. The receptors derive from a man aged 18 to 35 who received the YFV17D yellow fever vaccine. Each CDR3 is given with its conserved first and last residue. D genes are given only for firm matches. Not all rows give a size; the values are once, few, many and, for expanded clones, a class.

CDR3 protein: CASSFEGGTEAFF; CDR3 DNA: TGTGCCAGCAGCTTTGAGGGGGGCACTGAAGCTTTCTTT; V gene: TRBV7-9; J gene: TRBJ1-1; D gene: NA; clone size: many; CDR3 length: 13
CDR3 protein: CASSLPWGSETQYF; CDR3 DNA: TGTGCCAGCAGCTTACCTTGGGGGTCGGAGACCCAGTACTTC; V gene: TRBV7-2; J gene: TRBJ2-5; D gene: NA; clone size: few; CDR3 length: 14
CDR3 protein: CATRSVTSYNEQFF; CDR3 DNA: TGTGCCACCCGTTCGGTGACCTCCTACAATGAGCAGTTCTTC; V gene: TRBV7-7; J gene: TRBJ2-1; D gene: NA; clone size: many; CDR3 length: 14
CDR3 protein: CASSLASVQTNTGELFF; CDR3 DNA: TGCGCCAGCAGCTTGGCCTCAGTGCAGACGAACACCGGGGAGCTGTTTTTT; V gene: TRBV5-1; J gene: TRBJ2-2; D gene: NA; clone size: few; CDR3 length: 17
CDR3 protein: CASSVSGGTNTGELFF; CDR3 DNA: TGTGCCAGCAGCGTTAGCGGGGGAACCAACACCGGGGAGCTGTTTTTT; V gene: TRBV9; J gene: TRBJ2-2; D gene: TRBD2; clone size: many; CDR3 length: 16
CDR3 protein: CASSLSDRGNGELFF; CDR3 DNA: TGTGCCAGCAGTCTTTCGGACAGGGGAAACGGGGAGCTGTTTTTT; V gene: TRBV6-2/TRBV6-3; J gene: TRBJ2-2; D gene: TRBD1; clone size: many; CDR3 length: 15
CDR3 protein: CASRKKGTDTQYF; CDR3 DNA: TGTGCCAGCAGAAAAAAGGGGACAGATACGCAGTATTTT; V gene: TRBV5-8; J gene: TRBJ2-3; D gene: NA; clone size: NA; CDR3 length: 13
CDR3 protein: CASSFTGSTDTQYF; CDR3 DNA: TGTGCCAGCAGCTTTACTGGTAGCACAGATACGCAGTATTTT; V gene: TRBV7-9; J gene: TRBJ2-3; D gene: NA; clone size: few; CDR3 length: 14
CDR3 protein: CASSTQANYGYTF; CDR3 DNA: TGCGCCAGCAGCACTCAAGCTAACTATGGCTACACCTTC; V gene: TRBV4-1; J gene: TRBJ1-2; D gene: NA; clone size: few; CDR3 length: 13
CDR3 protein: CASSTIGGGSTDTQYF; CDR3 DNA: TGTGCCAGCAGCACCATAGGCGGGGGCTCCACAGATACGCAGTATTTT; V gene: TRBV7-9; J gene: TRBJ2-3; D gene: NA; clone size: many; CDR3 length: 16
CDR3 protein: CASSLLGGNEKLFF; CDR3 DNA: TGTGCCAGCAGTTTATTAGGGGGAAATGAAAAACTGTTTTTT; V gene: TRBV12-3/TRBV12-4; J gene: TRBJ1-4; D gene: NA; clone size: NA; CDR3 length: 14
CDR3 protein: CSVEGPGREQYF; CDR3 DNA: TGCAGCGTCGAAGGCCCAGGGAGGGAGCAGTACTTC; V gene: TRBV29-1; J gene: TRBJ2-7; D gene: NA; clone size: many; CDR3 length: 12
CDR3 protein: CASSQQGTDTQYF; CDR3 DNA: TGTGCCAGCAGTCAACAGGGCACAGATACGCAGTATTTT; V gene: TRBV6-2/TRBV6-3; J gene: TRBJ2-3; D gene: NA; clone size: NA; CDR3 length: 13
CDR3 protein: CASSPSGATDTQYF; CDR3 DNA: TGTGCCAGTAGCCCATCCGGGGCCACAGATACGCAGTATTTT; V gene: TRBV19; J gene: TRBJ2-3; D gene: NA; clone size: many; CDR3 length: 14
CDR3 protein: CASRKGRQVPPLAEYNEQFF; CDR3 DNA: TGTGCCAGCAGGAAAGGGCGGCAAGTTCCACCCCTAGCGGAATACAATGAGCAGTTCTTC; V gene: TRBV21-1; J gene: TRBJ2-1; D gene: NA; clone size: many; CDR3 length: 20
CDR3 protein: CASSAGGGRGEQFF; CDR3 DNA: TGTGCCAGCAGCGCCGGGGGGGGGCGCGGGGAGCAGTTCTTC; V gene: TRBV5-4; J gene: TRBJ2-1; D gene: TRBD2; clone size: NA; CDR3 length: 14
CDR3 protein: CASSYLGQGSNQPQHF; CDR3 DNA: TGTGCCAGCAGTTACCTCGGACAGGGTAGCAATCAGCCCCAGCATTTT; V gene: TRBV6-6; J gene: TRBJ1-5; D gene: TRBD1; clone size: many; CDR3 length: 16
CDR3 protein: CASSFRGTETQYF; CDR3 DNA: TGCGCCAGCAGCTTCAGAGGGACGGAGACCCAGTACTTC; V gene: TRBV5-1; J gene: TRBJ2-5; D gene: NA; clone size: many; CDR3 length: 13
CDR3 protein: CASSETSGVIGTQYF; CDR3 DNA: TGTGCCAGCAGCGAGACTAGCGGGGTTATCGGGACCCAGTACTTC; V gene: TRBV3-1; J gene: TRBJ2-5; D gene: TRBD2; clone size: NA; CDR3 length: 15
CDR3 protein: CSARVTSAVALRTEAFF; CDR3 DNA: TGCAGTGCTAGAGTCACCTCGGCAGTGGCCCTGCGGACTGAAGCTTTCTTT; V gene: TRBV20-1; J gene: TRBJ1-1; D gene: NA; clone size: many; CDR3 length: 17
CDR3 protein: CASSGIAGAGEQYF; CDR3 DNA: TGTGCCAGCAGCGGGATAGCGGGGGCAGGCGAGCAGTACTTC; V gene: TRBV11-2; J gene: TRBJ2-7; D gene: TRBD2; clone size: many; CDR3 length: 14
CDR3 protein: CASSQPSGGVNEQFF; CDR3 DNA: TGCGCCAGCAGCCAACCTAGCGGGGGGGTTAATGAGCAGTTCTTC; V gene: TRBV4-3; J gene: TRBJ2-1; D gene: TRBD2; clone size: many; CDR3 length: 15
CDR3 protein: CASRKRGNEQFF; CDR3 DNA: TGTGCCAGCAGAAAAAGAGGGAATGAGCAGTTCTTC; V gene: TRBV12-3/TRBV12-4; J gene: TRBJ2-1; D gene: NA; clone size: many; CDR3 length: 12
CDR3 protein: CASSFVSAREKLFF; CDR3 DNA: TGTGCCAGCAGCTTTGTATCAGCCCGGGAAAAACTGTTTTTT; V gene: TRBV5-6; J gene: TRBJ1-4; D gene: NA; clone size: many; CDR3 length: 14
CDR3 protein: CASSSGASKDNEQFF; CDR3 DNA: TGTGCTAGCAGCTCGGGGGCCTCAAAAGACAATGAGCAGTTCTTC; V gene: TRBV7-7; J gene: TRBJ2-1; D gene: NA; clone size: NA; CDR3 length: 15
CDR3 protein: CASSLSTGVGGYTF; CDR3 DNA: TGCGCCAGCAGCTTGTCCACAGGGGTAGGAGGCTACACCTTC; V gene: TRBV5-1; J gene: TRBJ1-2; D gene: TRBD1; clone size: NA; CDR3 length: 14
CDR3 protein: CASSLTSGSDTQYF; CDR3 DNA: TGTGCCAGCAGCCTGACTAGCGGATCAGATACGCAGTATTTT; V gene: TRBV5-5; J gene: TRBJ2-3; D gene: TRBD2; clone size: many; CDR3 length: 14
CDR3 protein: CATSVGGYNEQFF; CDR3 DNA: TGTGCCACCAGTGTAGGAGGTTACAATGAGCAGTTCTTC; V gene: TRBV24-1; J gene: TRBJ2-1; D gene: NA; clone size: many; CDR3 length: 13
CDR3 protein: CAISESGRQSSYNSPLHF; CDR3 DNA: TGTGCCATCAGTGAGTCGGGACGCCAGAGCTCCTATAATTCACCCCTCCACTTT; V gene: TRBV10-3; J gene: TRBJ1-6; D gene: NA; clone size: few; CDR3 length: 18
CDR3 protein: CATSRGGVGELFF; CDR3 DNA: TGTGCCACCAGCAGAGGGGGGGTCGGGGAGCTGTTTTTT; V gene: TRBV15; J gene: TRBJ2-2; D gene: NA; clone size: NA; CDR3 length: 13
CDR3 protein: CASSQDLARGPNVDTQYF; CDR3 DNA: TGCGCCAGCAGCCAAGATCTTGCGAGGGGGCCAAATGTAGATACGCAGTATTTT; V gene: TRBV4-3; J gene: TRBJ2-3; D gene: TRBD1; clone size: many; CDR3 length: 18
CDR3 protein: CASRDPGAYGYTF; CDR3 DNA: TGTGCCAGCAGAGACCCAGGGGCGTATGGCTACACCTTC; V gene: TRBV6-2/TRBV6-3; J gene: TRBJ1-2; D gene: NA; clone size: NA; CDR3 length: 13
CDR3 protein: CASSLSGAGAYEQYF; CDR3 DNA: TGTGCCAGCAGCTTATCCGGAGCGGGGGCCTACGAGCAGTACTTC; V gene: TRBV7-2; J gene: TRBJ2-7; D gene: TRBD2; clone size: few; CDR3 length: 15
CDR3 protein: CASSQGTGDYGYTF; CDR3 DNA: TGCGCCAGCAGCCAAGGGACAGGGGACTATGGCTACACCTTC; V gene: TRBV4-3; J gene: TRBJ1-2; D gene: TRBD1; clone size: few; CDR3 length: 14
CDR3 protein: CASSWAFRGNEKLFF; CDR3 DNA: TGTGCCAGCAGTTGGGCGTTCCGGGGTAATGAAAAACTGTTTTTT; V gene: TRBV6-2/TRBV6-3; J gene: TRBJ1-4; D gene: NA; clone size: NA; CDR3 length: 15
CDR3 protein: CASSTRQGLDSPLHF; CDR3 DNA: TGTGCCAGCAGCACCCGACAGGGTTTAGATTCACCCCTCCACTTT; V gene: TRBV7-8; J gene: TRBJ1-6; D gene: TRBD1; clone size: many; CDR3 length: 15
CDR3 protein: CASSQGHRNTIYF; CDR3 DNA: TGTGCCAGCAGCCAGGGACATCGAAACACCATATATTTT; V gene: TRBV4-2; J gene: TRBJ1-3; D gene: NA; clone size: many; CDR3 length: 13
CDR3 protein: CASSLAAGGDYGYTF; CDR3 DNA: TGCGCCAGCAGCTTGGCCGCGGGTGGAGACTATGGCTACACCTTC; V gene: TRBV5-1; J gene: TRBJ1-2; D gene: NA; clone size: many; CDR3 length: 15
CDR3 protein: CASSSSTGSGEQYF; CDR3 DNA: TGTGCCAGCAGCTCTTCGACAGGGTCGGGGGAGCAGTACTTC; V gene: TRBV7-7; J gene: TRBJ2-7; D gene: TRBD1; clone size: many; CDR3 length: 14
CDR3 protein: CASSPARQDDYGYTF; CDR3 DNA: TGCGCCAGCAGCCCCGCCCGACAGGATGACTATGGCTACACCTTC; V gene: TRBV5-1; J gene: TRBJ1-2; D gene: NA; clone size: many; CDR3 length: 15
CDR3 protein: CASSLGTSGDTQYF; CDR3 DNA: TGCGCCAGCAGCTTGGGGACTAGCGGAGATACGCAGTATTTT; V gene: TRBV5-1; J gene: TRBJ2-3; D gene: TRBD2; clone size: many; CDR3 length: 14
CDR3 protein: CASRDRAYGYTF; CDR3 DNA: TGTGCCAGTCGCGACAGGGCTTATGGCTACACCTTC; V gene: TRBV19; J gene: TRBJ1-2; D gene: TRBD1; clone size: NA; CDR3 length: 12
CDR3 protein: CAISNTDVSSYNSPLHF; CDR3 DNA: TGTGCCATCAGTAATACGGATGTAAGCTCCTATAATTCACCCCTCCACTTT; V gene: TRBV10-3; J gene: TRBJ1-6; D gene: NA; clone size: few; CDR3 length: 17
CDR3 protein: CASSTAGGGEETQYF; CDR3 DNA: TGCGCCAGCAGCACTGCGGGCGGCGGTGAAGAGACCCAGTACTTC; V gene: TRBV5-1; J gene: TRBJ2-5; D gene: NA; clone size: few; CDR3 length: 15
CDR3 protein: CSARLNQPQHF; CDR3 DNA: TGCAGTGCTAGATTAAATCAGCCCCAGCATTTT; V gene: TRBV20-1; J gene: TRBJ1-5; D gene: NA; clone size: NA; CDR3 length: 11
CDR3 protein: CASSPGTEQHLARNQPQHF; CDR3 DNA: TGTGCCAGCAGTCCCGGGACAGAACAACACTTAGCGCGGAATCAGCCCCAGCATTTT; V gene: TRBV6-5; J gene: TRBJ1-5; D gene: TRBD1; clone size: NA; CDR3 length: 19